This T cell receptor beta chain was sequenced during a study of blood T cell repertoires in COVID-19. Turning to the study itself: Both acute and convalescent COVID-19 samples were obtained from the United States, Italy and Spain.

With 3 bases removed from V and 5 bases from J, the gap between germline ends came to 16 bases. CDR1 is SGHVS and CDR2 is FQNEAQ in the germline V gene. This CDR3 contains 15 residues. TCRdb keeps only in-frame clones here, not all; method: immunoSEQ multiplex PCR. This sample has fewer than 30,000 clones, with around 77% found just once. This sequence joins TRBV7-8 and TRBJ2-5, with a weak D call TRBD2 (6 bases). The sequence was collected from a woman in her 70s with active or convalescent COVID-19. Sequenced: peripheral blood. CDR3 in DNA: TGTGCCAGCAGCTTTCAGGCCGGGGGATACGAGACCCAGTACTTC. Its protein is CASSFQAGGYETQYF.